One sample yielded the 27 T cell receptor beta chains listed below, sequenced in a study of beta chain features in type 1 diabetes. Study-wide results and caveats: Shortening that was moderate but significant affected the TCRB CDR3s of Type 1 diabetes patients in all four CD4+ subsets.

These receptors' targets are unknown. The study reverse transcribed the entire isolated RNA, so it sequenced expressed TCRB transcripts. Sequencing used immunoSEQ multiplex PCR; TCRdb keeps in-frame clones, though not all of them. The repertoire includes roughly 180,000 clones, approximately 8% of them detected once, and roughly 1% sits in the top ten. Sequenced material: central memory CD4+ T cells from blood. These receptor sequences come from a woman between 40 and 55 years old with type 1 diabetes.

This clone was seen more than once but under ten times. J is TRBJ1-6 and V is TRBV15; no reliable D call. This CDR3 spans 14 amino acids. Trimming removed 0 bases from V and 5 bases from J, with 5 bases in between. The germline CDR1 and CDR2 sequences are LNHNV and YYDKDF (reference sequence). CDR3 region: CATSRDRNNSPLHF. The CDR3 DNA sequence: TGTGCCACCAGCAGAGATCGTAATAATTCACCCCTCCACTTT.

This rearrangement joins TRBV5-1 to TRBJ2-1; 11 positions match TRBD2. The germline V gene encodes CDR1 SGHRS and CDR2 YFSETQ. V trimming: 0 bases; J trimming: 4 bases; junction bases outside the gene matches: 3. The CDR3 totals 16 residues. The CDR3 sequence: CASSLETSGVYNEQFF. CDR3 nucleotide sequence: TGCGCCAGCAGCTTGGAGACTAGCGGGGTATACAATGAGCAGTTCTTC.

Points on this clone: The junction departs from germline at one end; a sequencing error may be responsible. The J gene is TRBJ2-1, the V gene TRBV7-9; D may be TRBD1 (5 bases). CDR1 is SEHNR, CDR2 FQNEAQ, per germline (reference sequence). The CDR3 length is 12 residues. Written as DNA, the CDR3 is TGTGCCAGCAGCTTAGAAGCCAGGGATTTTGTCTTC. It yields the protein CASSLEARDFVF.

V is TRBV4-1 and J is TRBJ2-7, with D maybe TRBD1 (5 bases). V was pared by 2 bases and J by 3 bases, with 14 bases between. The CDR3 runs to 15 residues. Germline values: CDR1 MGHRA, CDR2 YSYEKL. CDR3 protein: CASSQSPGQGYEQYF. The CDR3 region has the DNA TGCGCCAGCAGCCAAAGTCCAGGGCAGGGCTACGAGCAGTACTTC.

This clone appeared a few times. V and J are TRBV18 and TRBJ1-1; D remains ambiguous. V lost 6 bases, J lost 1 base, and 9 bases lay in between. CDR1 and CDR2 (germline): KGHSH, LQKENI. This CDR3 is built from 13 residues. This chain's CDR3 is CASSAGGNTEAFF. The CDR3, as DNA: TGTGCCAGCTCCGCGGGTGGGAACACTGAAGCTTTCTTT.

This clone has more than one count but fewer than ten. The chain employs TRBV18 and TRBJ1-4; D unclear. V gave up 6 bases and J gave up 8 bases, with 16 bases separating them. The CDR3 totals 14 residues. Germline V CDR1 and CDR2: KGHSH, LQKENI. This CDR3 reads CASSANAVEEKLFF. CDR3 nucleotides: TGTGCCAGCTCCGCGAACGCGGTTGAGGAAAAACTGTTTTTT.

The gene calls are TRBV7-2 and TRBJ1-6; D is unclear. The V end lost 7 bases, the J end lost 7 bases, and 11 bases lay between the germline ends. The length of the CDR3 is 13 residues. Germline assignment: CDR1 SGHTA and CDR2 FQGNSA. For the CDR3, the DNA is TGTGCCAGCAACACCTTCGGGAATTCACCCCTCCACTTT. Its translation: CASNTFGNSPLHF.

This clone was found a few times. The DNA for the CDR3 is TGTGCCAGCACCCTCCGGGACAGGGGGTACGAGCAGTACTTC. Protein sequence: CASTLRDRGYEQYF. The gene calls are TRBV13 and TRBJ2-7; 11 bases fit TRBD1. V was clipped by 7 bases and J by 4 bases; unmatched bases: 6. This CDR3 comprises 14 residues. Germline V gives CDR1 PRHDT, CDR2 FYEKMQ (reference sequence).

This clone has at least ten counts. V gene TRBV30 combines with J gene TRBJ2-3; 8 bases match TRBD2. The CDR3 length is 15 residues. CDR1 and CDR2 from the germline V gene are GTSNPN and SVGIG (reference sequence). Losses at the gene ends were 0 bases for V and 4 bases for J; bases not matched to a gene: 6. CDR3 sequence reads: CAWSVGAGVPDTQYF. In nucleotides, the CDR3 is TGTGCCTGGAGTGTAGGAGCGGGAGTGCCAGATACGCAGTATTTT. Full variable domain (missing parts from reference TRBV30 and TRBJ2-3): SQTIHQWPATLVQPVGSPLSLECTVEGTSNPNLYWYRQAAGRGLQLLFYSVGIGQISSEVPQNLSASRPQDRQFILSSKKLLLSDSGFYLCAWSVGAGVPDTQYFGPGTRLTVL.

In this sample, this clone turned up once. V and J are TRBV4-3 and TRBJ2-7; no definite D call. The germline V gene has CDR1 LGHNA and CDR2 YSLEER. There are 13 residues in the CDR3. The V and J ends lost 0 bases and 6 bases respectively, with 9 bases between them. CDR3 sequence (DNA): TGCGCCAGCAGCCAAGAAAGGAGTTTCGAGCAGTACTTC. It specifies CASSQERSFEQYF.

The chain combines TRBV4-2 with TRBJ2-3; 7 bases fit TRBD1. CDR3 size: 14 residues. V was pared by 4 bases and J by 6 bases, with 7 bases of the junction left unmatched. Germline-derived CDR1 and CDR2 are LGHNA and YNFKEQ. The CDR3 sequence: CASSPDRTEDTQYF. In DNA, the CDR3 is TGTGCCAGCAGCCCGGACAGGACAGAGGATACGCAGTATTTT.

The CDR3 here is CASSSLGRGYTF. The CDR3 DNA is TGTGCCAGCAGTTCTTTGGGCCGGGGCTACACCTTC. The rearrangement joins TRBV28 to TRBJ1-2; no reliable D call. Trimming removed 4 bases from V and 8 bases from J, with 11 bases in between. The CDR3 is 12 residues long. Germline lookup yields CDR1 MDHEN and CDR2 SYDVKM.

The table lists this clone with a few counts. The chain carries TRBV18 and TRBJ1-1; D call uncertain. CDR3 length equals 15 residues. Germline CDR1 is KGHSH and CDR2 is LQKENI. The V end lost 0 bases, the J end lost 1 base, and 9 bases lay between the germline ends. CDR3 DNA: TGTGCCAGCTCACCACCGCGGTCCGGGAACACTGAAGCTTTCTTT. Translation: CASSPPRSGNTEAFF.

The V gene is TRBV30, the J gene TRBJ1-1; D may be TRBD1 (6 bases). Trimming shortened V by 0 bases and J by 5 bases, and 22 bases separated the two germline ends. The CDR3 spans 17 residues. The V gene's germline CDR1 is GTSNPN and CDR2 SVGIG (reference sequence). DNA for the CDR3: TGTGCCTGGAGTGTAAGGAGAGGAGGGGGGGGGAGGACTGAAGCTTTCTTT. Translating it yields CAWSVRRGGGGRTEAFF.

In this sample, this clone turned up a few times. V is TRBV18 and J is TRBJ1-5; D is unresolved. Germline loops: CDR1 KGHSH, CDR2 LQKENI. The CDR3 runs 13 residues. Trimming shortened V by 3 bases and J by 9 bases, and 12 bases separated the two germline ends. CDR3: CASSPEGASPQHF. CDR3 DNA sequence: TGTGCCAGCTCACCGGAGGGAGCATCGCCCCAGCATTTT.

This clone was picked up a small number of times. This chain joins TRBV6-5 and TRBJ1-2; TRBD1 might be the D (5 bases). The germline CDR1 and CDR2 sequences are MNHEY and SVGAGI. The CDR3 covers 15 residues. Between the trimmed V and J ends, which lost 2 bases and 4 bases, there was a span of 14 bases. The CDR3 DNA is TGTGCCAGCAGTTACGAGGCCAGGGTTATCTATGGCTACACCTTC. Translating it yields CASSYEARVIYGYTF.

The chain couples TRBV6-6 to TRBJ2-1, with 15 bases lining up with TRBD2. Per germline, CDR1 MNHNY and CDR2 SVGAGI (reference sequence). Unmatched junction bases numbered 2, after V lost 4 bases and J lost 7 bases. This CDR3 region has 15 residues. CDR3 protein: CASSLGLAGGNEQFF. CDR3 DNA sequence: TGTGCCAGCAGTTTGGGACTAGCGGGAGGTAATGAGCAGTTCTTC.

The chain couples TRBV7-2 to TRBJ2-3; D is undetermined. Germline CDR1 SGHTA, CDR2 FQGNSA. Trimming took 5 bases from V and 5 from J, leaving 17 bases between them. The CDR3 contains 15 residues. CDR3 in amino acids: CASSPARRLGDTQYF. The CDR3 coding sequence is TGTGCCAGCAGCCCAGCCAGGCGTCTGGGAGATACGCAGTATTTT.

The chain combines TRBV7-9 with TRBJ2-7, with 9 bases identical to TRBD2. J was trimmed by 3 bases and V by 10 bases; bases with no gene match: 10. The CDR3 spans 14 residues. In germline, CDR1 is SEHNR, CDR2 FQNEAQ (reference sequence). The CDR3 loop is CAIRGAGGDYEQYF. The CDR3 nucleotides read TGTGCCATCCGGGGGGCGGGAGGGGACTACGAGCAGTACTTC. Full variable domain (remainder filled in from reference TRBV7-9 and TRBJ2-7): DTGVSQNPRHKITKRGQNVTFRCDPISEHNRLYWYRQTLGQGPEFLTYFQNEAQLEKSRLLSDRFSAERPKGSFSTLEIQRTEQGDSAMYLCAIRGAGGDYEQYFGPGTRLTVT.

The table lists this clone with a few counts. The chain couples TRBV4-1 to TRBJ1-6; weak D call: TRBD1 (6 bases). With 5 bases removed from V and 3 bases from J, the gap between germline ends came to 14 bases. The CDR3 has 16 amino acids. Germline V gene data show CDR1 as MGHRA and CDR2 as YSYEKL. CDR3: CASSTQSGHYNSPLHF. In DNA, the CDR3 is TGCGCCAGCAGCACTCAATCGGGACACTATAATTCACCCCTCCACTTT.

This chain joins TRBV27 and TRBJ1-5; 7 nucleotides match TRBD1. Trimming took 5 bases from V and 8 from J; bases not matched to a gene: 9. The germline V gene has CDR1 MNHEY and CDR2 SMNVEV (reference sequence). The CDR3 sequence is 14 residues long. The CDR3 is CASSPDRDWEPQHF. The CDR3 DNA reads as TGTGCCAGCAGTCCCGACAGGGATTGGGAGCCCCAGCATTTT.

This clone was seen a few times. The chain links TRBV20-1 to TRBJ2-5, with unresolved D. The length of the CDR3 is 11 residues. The germline gives CDR1 DFQATT, CDR2 SNEGSKA (reference sequence). Trimming cost V 4 bases and J 4 bases, with 7 bases left between them. The CDR3 bases are TGCAGTGCTAACTCACGAGAGACCCAGTACTTC. It yields the protein CSANSRETQYF.

J is TRBJ2-3 and V is TRBV9; D unresolved. The germline CDR1 and CDR2 sequences are SGDLS and YYNGEE. The CDR3 covers 15 residues. V lost 0 bases to trimming and J lost 3 bases, with 11 bases between them. The CDR3 DNA reads TGTGCCAGCAGCGTAGGGCTAGGAAGGACAGATACGCAGTATTTT. Residues: CASSVGLGRTDTQYF.

J is TRBJ1-1 and V is TRBV2; 8 nucleotides align to TRBD1. Germline CDR1 and CDR2: SNHLY and FYNNEI. Unmatched junction bases numbered 8, after V lost 6 bases and J lost 8 bases. The CDR3 loop spans 13 amino acids. CDR3 loop: CASRKDREKEAFF. In DNA form, the CDR3 reads TGTGCCAGCAGAAAGGACAGGGAAAAAGAAGCTTTCTTT.

V usage is TRBV7-2 and J usage is TRBJ1-1; weak D call: TRBD1 (5 bases). This CDR3 comprises 14 residues. Germline CDR1 is SGHTA and CDR2 is FQGNSA. The germline V and J ends were trimmed by 5 bases and 4 bases, with 14 bases remaining between them. The CDR3 reads CASSRPGGGTEAFF. CDR3 in DNA: TGTGCCAGCAGCAGACCGGGGGGGGGCACTGAAGCTTTCTTT.

A few counts support this clone. The chain has TRBV18 and TRBJ1-3; D is undetermined. The ends were cut back, 3 bases at V and 0 bases at J, with 15 bases in the middle. The CDR3 spans 17 residues. In germline, CDR1 is KGHSH, CDR2 LQKENI. The CDR3 reads CASSPMISGASGNTIYF. The CDR3 region has the DNA TGTGCCAGCTCACCTATGATTAGCGGAGCCTCTGGAAACACCATATATTTT.

This chain joins TRBV19 and TRBJ1-5; TRBD1 matches 8 bases. CDR3 length: 16 residues. Germline V lookup: CDR1 LNHDA, CDR2 SQIVND (reference sequence). V was clipped by 1 base and J by 3 bases; unmatched bases: 5. CDR3 protein: CASSIARQGLNQPQHF. The CDR3 bases are TGTGCCAGTAGTATAGCGAGACAGGGGCTCAATCAGCCCCAGCATTTT. Variable domain in full (rest from reference TRBV19 and TRBJ1-5): DGGITQSPKYLFRKEGQNVTLSCEQNLNHDAMYWYRQDPGQGLRLIYYSQIVNDFQKGDIAEGYSVSREKKESFPLTVTSAQKNPTAFYLCASSIARQGLNQPQHFGDGTRLSIL.